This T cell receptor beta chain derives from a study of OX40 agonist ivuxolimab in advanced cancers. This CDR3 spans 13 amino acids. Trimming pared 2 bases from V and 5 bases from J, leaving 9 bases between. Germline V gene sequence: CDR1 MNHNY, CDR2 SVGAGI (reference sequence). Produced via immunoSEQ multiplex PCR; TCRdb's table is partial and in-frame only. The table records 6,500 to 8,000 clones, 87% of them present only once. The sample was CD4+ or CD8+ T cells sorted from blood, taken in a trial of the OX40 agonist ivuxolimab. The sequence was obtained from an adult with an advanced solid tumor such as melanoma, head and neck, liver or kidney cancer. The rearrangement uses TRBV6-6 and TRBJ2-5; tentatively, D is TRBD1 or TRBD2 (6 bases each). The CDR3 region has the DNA TGTGCCAGCAGTTACAGGGGGAGGGAGACCCAGTACTTC. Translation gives CASSYRGRETQYF.